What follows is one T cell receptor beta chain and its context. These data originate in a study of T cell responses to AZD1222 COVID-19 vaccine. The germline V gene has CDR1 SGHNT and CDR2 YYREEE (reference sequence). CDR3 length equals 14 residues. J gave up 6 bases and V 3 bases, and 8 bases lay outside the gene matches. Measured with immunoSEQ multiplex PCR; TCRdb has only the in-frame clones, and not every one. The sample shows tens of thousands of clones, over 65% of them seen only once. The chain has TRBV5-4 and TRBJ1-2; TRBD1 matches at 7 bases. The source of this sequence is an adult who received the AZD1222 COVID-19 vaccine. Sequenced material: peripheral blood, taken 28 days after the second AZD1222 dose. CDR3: CASSSQGREDGYTF. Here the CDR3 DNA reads TGTGCCAGCAGCTCACAGGGGCGCGAGGATGGCTACACCTTC.